This passage covers 31 T cell receptor beta chains from one sample sequenced in a study of blood T cell repertoires in COVID-19. Sequenced by immunoSEQ multiplex PCR; TCRdb stores in-frame clones only, minus some. The sample yields about 180,000 clones, roughly 89% seen once. The material sequenced was PBMCs or T cells enriched from blood (not recorded which). Receptors were obtained from a woman in her 40s with acute COVID-19.

A word on this clone: The same CDR3 also results from other DNA sequences found in this sample. The chain links TRBV3-1 (or the pseudogene TRBV3-2) to TRBJ2-7; 8 nucleotides line up with TRBD1. The CDR3 covers 14 residues. CDR1 and CDR2 from the germline V gene are LGHDT and YNNKEL (reference sequence). The V gene end was trimmed by 3 bases and the J gene end by 2 bases; junction bases not matched to a gene: 3. The CDR3 DNA follows: TGTGCCAGCAGCCAGGCAGGGGGCCCCTACGAGCAGTACTTC. Residues: CASSQAGGPYEQYF.

The rearrangement links TRBV7-8 to TRBJ1-2; no reliable D call. The length of the CDR3 is 15 residues. Germline V CDR1 and CDR2: SGHVS, FQNEAQ. V gave up 4 bases and J gave up 8 bases, with 20 bases separating them. The CDR3 coding sequence is TGTGCCAGCAGCTCCATAAGCGGCAGCCGAGGGGGCTACACCTTC. It codes for CASSSISGSRGGYTF.

This chain links TRBV5-1 with TRBJ1-5; 9 bases align to TRBD1. Germline V CDR1 and CDR2: SGHRS, YFSETQ. This CDR3 has 15 amino acids. V gave up 4 bases and J gave up 3 bases; unmatched junction bases: 5. CDR3 region: CASSVGTGNNQPQHF. Here the CDR3 DNA reads TGCGCCAGCAGCGTAGGGACAGGGAACAATCAGCCCCAGCATTTT. Full variable domain (rest looked up from reference TRBV5-1 and TRBJ1-5): KAGVTQTPRYLIKTRGQQVTLSCSPISGHRSVSWYQQTPGQGLQFLFEYFSETQRNKGNFPGRFSGRQFSNSRSEMNVSTLELGDSALYLCASSVGTGNNQPQHFGDGTRLSIL.

This clone has a single count. The chain has TRBV5-4 and TRBJ1-2, with D perhaps TRBD1 (5 bases). Trimming took off 2 bases at V and 10 bases at J, with 18 bases between the two ends. Germline CDR1 and CDR2: SGHNT and YYREEE (reference sequence). The CDR3 is 14 residues long. For the CDR3, the DNA is TGTGCCAGCAGCTTTTTTCGGCAGCGGGGGGACTACACCTTC. Amino acid sequence: CASSFFRQRGDYTF.

On this clone itself: At one of its ends the junction is not consistent with the germline gene, which may arise from a read error. The J gene is TRBJ1-1, the V gene TRBV7-8, with a weak D call TRBD1 (6 bases). Germline loops: CDR1 SGHVS, CDR2 FQNEAQ. The CDR3 has 14 amino acids. The CDR3 spells CASSLAGVNTEAFF. The DNA of the CDR3 is TGTGCCAGCAGCCTAGCAGGGGTGAACACTGAAGCTTTCTTT. The full variable domain, its missing parts supplied by reference TRBV7-8 and TRBJ1-1, is GAGVSQSPRYKVAKRGQDVALRCDPISGHVSLFWYQQALGQGPEFLTYFQNEAQLDKSGLPSDRFFAERPEGSVSTLKIQRTQQEDSAVYLCASSLAGVNTEAFFGQGTRLTVV.

The chain joins TRBV2 to TRBJ2-7; 7 bases fit TRBD2. The CDR3 is 13 amino acids. Germline CDR1 and CDR2: SNHLY and FYNNEI. V was pared by 4 bases and J by 3 bases, with 3 bases of the junction left unmatched. The CDR3 spells CASSGASGYEQYF. CDR3 sequence (DNA): TGTGCCAGCAGTGGTGCTAGCGGCTACGAGCAGTACTTC.

The genes are TRBV5-4 and TRBJ2-3; weak D call: TRBD2 (5 bases). This CDR3 contains 15 residues. Looked up from germline, CDR1 is SGHNT and CDR2 is YYREEE (reference sequence). V gave up 4 bases and J gave up 2 bases, with 14 bases separating them. CDR3 DNA sequence: TGTGCCAGCAGCCCTGAACTTCTAGCCACAGATACGCAGTATTTT. Translating gives CASSPELLATDTQYF.

The genes are TRBV28 and TRBJ2-7; D gene ambiguous. Germline CDR1 MDHEN, CDR2 SYDVKM. Trimming took off 5 bases at V and 1 base at J, with 9 bases between the two ends. CDR3 length equals 13 residues. CDR3 coding DNA: TGTGCCAGCAGTCCCCCAGCGTCCTACGAGCAGTACTTC. Its protein product is CASSPPASYEQYF.

The chain is built from TRBV6-2 or TRBV6-3 and TRBJ1-5; TRBD1 matches at 8 bases. Unmatched junction bases numbered 9, after V lost 5 bases and J lost 0 bases. Germline CDR1 MNHEY, CDR2 SVGEGT. The CDR3 is made up of 17 amino acids. CDR3 sequence: CASSDYGQGHSNQPQHF. DNA of the CDR3: TGTGCCAGCAGTGATTACGGACAGGGACATAGCAATCAGCCCCAGCATTTT.

The rearrangement uses TRBV3-1 (or the pseudogene TRBV3-2) and TRBJ2-7, with TRBD2 matching over 10 bases. V was pared by 6 bases and J by 6 bases, with 8 bases of the junction left unmatched. Germline CDR1 reads LGHDT; CDR2 reads YNNKEL (reference sequence). The CDR3 extends over 14 amino acids. DNA for the CDR3: TGTGCCAGCAGTCGTAGCGGGGGGTCTTTCGAGCAGTACTTC. Its translation: CASSRSGGSFEQYF.

The V gene is TRBV9, the J gene TRBJ2-1; 9 positions agree with TRBD2. The V gene end was trimmed by 1 base and the J gene end by 4 bases; junction bases not matched to a gene: 6. CDR3 length equals 16 residues. In germline, CDR1 is SGDLS, CDR2 YYNGEE. CDR3 DNA: TGTGCCAGCAGCGTATCCAGCGGGGGGACTTACAATGAGCAGTTCTTC. Translating it yields CASSVSSGGTYNEQFF.

The chain joins TRBV24-1 to TRBJ1-5; 9 nucleotides agree with TRBD1. Germline assignment: CDR1 KGHDR and CDR2 SFDVKD. With 4 bases clipped from V and 2 bases from J, the junction kept 2 bases outside the gene matches. The CDR3 contains 15 residues. CDR3 in amino acids: CATSDRTGGNQPQHF. CDR3 DNA sequence: TGTGCCACCAGTGACAGGACAGGGGGCAATCAGCCCCAGCATTTT.

V gene TRBV27 combines with J gene TRBJ1-5, with TRBD1 matching over 7 bases. Trimming cost V 6 bases and J 4 bases; bases outside gene matches: 6. Germline V gene data show CDR1 as MNHEY and CDR2 as SMNVEV (reference sequence). This CDR3 has 14 residues. CDR3 DNA: TGTGCCAGCAGAGGGGGCGCGGGGAATCAGCCCCAGCATTTT. It codes for CASRGGAGNQPQHF.

J is TRBJ2-1 and V is TRBV21-1; the table assigns TRBD1, which was not confirmed against the DNA. TRBV21-1 is shown as a pseudogene. The CDR3 runs to 13 residues. For the CDR3, the DNA is TGTGCCAGCAGCAAAACGACAGGCTATGAGCAGTTCTTC. It codes for CASSKTTGYEQFF.

J is TRBJ2-7 and V is TRBV12-5, with D perhaps TRBD1 (5 bases). Per germline, CDR1 LGHNT and CDR2 FRNRAP. This CDR3 contains 12 residues. Trimming removed 5 bases from V and 7 bases from J, with 12 bases in between. The CDR3 nucleotides are TGTGCTAGTGGTACAACCCAGGGAGAGCAGTACTTC. Translated: CASGTTQGEQYF.

The V and J genes are TRBV19 and TRBJ2-3, with D perhaps TRBD1 (6 bases). The length of the CDR3 is 14 residues. V dropped 5 bases and J dropped 2 bases, with 11 bases sitting between them. Germline V CDR1 and CDR2: LNHDA, SQIVND (reference sequence). The CDR3 sequence: CASSSTGTTDTQYF. As DNA, the CDR3 is TGTGCCAGTAGTTCGACAGGAACCACAGATACGCAGTATTTT.

This clone was picked up one time. The chain uses TRBV19 and TRBJ2-1; tentatively, D is TRBD2 (6 bases). The CDR3 totals 13 residues. The V gene lost 1 base and the J gene lost 7 bases, with 8 bases spanning the gap. From germline, CDR1 is LNHDA and CDR2 SQIVND (reference sequence). CDR3 sequence reads: CASSIARGNEQFF. As DNA, the CDR3 is TGTGCCAGTAGTATAGCCCGGGGGAATGAGCAGTTCTTC.

In this sample, this clone turned up once. This chain connects TRBV7-3 to TRBJ2-3, with TRBD2 matching 11 bases. The CDR3 has 17 residues. Losses at the gene ends were 5 bases for V and 4 bases for J; bases not matched to a gene: 11. Per germline, CDR1 SGHTA and CDR2 FQGTGA. The CDR3 bases are TGTGCCAGCAGCAATAGACTAGCGGGATTGGGCGCAGATACGCAGTATTTT. This gives the protein CASSNRLAGLGADTQYF.

The J gene is TRBJ2-5, the V gene TRBV13; TRBD2 might be the D (5 bases). CDR3 length equals 11 residues. The V end lost 6 bases, the J end lost 5 bases, and 7 bases lay between the germline ends. Germline V gene sequence: CDR1 PRHDT, CDR2 FYEKMQ (reference sequence). CDR3 DNA sequence: TGTGCCAGCAGTAGAGGGGAGACCCAGTACTTC. Its protein product is CASSRGETQYF.

This chain uses TRBV12-3 or TRBV12-4 with TRBJ1-2; 8 positions match TRBD1. Trimming cost V 6 bases and J 7 bases; bases outside gene matches: 4. The CDR3 spans 12 residues. CDR3 nucleotides: TGTGCCAGCAGGCAGGGGGCACTTGGCTACACCTTC. Protein: CASRQGALGYTF.

This clone was seen a single time. The chain recombines TRBV19 with TRBJ1-1; D uncertain. V dropped 0 bases and J dropped 5 bases, with 19 bases sitting between them. Germline CDR1 is LNHDA and CDR2 is SQIVND (reference sequence). There are 17 residues in the CDR3. The CDR3 spells CASSIDPTAGVWTEAFF. The CDR3 nucleotides are TGTGCCAGTAGTATAGATCCAACGGCGGGTGTATGGACTGAAGCTTTCTTT.

This clone was detected only once. The J gene is TRBJ2-7, the V gene TRBV11-2; 8 positions agree with TRBD1. This CDR3 spans 15 amino acids. The trim removed 5 bases at V and 1 base at J, leaving 7 bases unmatched. CDR1 and CDR2 from the germline V gene are SGHAT and FQNNGV. The CDR3 DNA reads as TGTGCCAGCAGCACAACAGGGGGGCCTTCCTACGAGCAGTACTTC. It encodes CASSTTGGPSYEQYF.

This clone has a single count. This chain connects TRBV2 to TRBJ1-6; D may be TRBD1 (5 bases). Germline V gene lookup returns CDR1 SNHLY and CDR2 FYNNEI. The CDR3 totals 14 residues. Trimming took 4 bases from V and 7 from J, leaving 11 bases between them. CDR3 amino acids: CASSAAGSNSPLHF. The CDR3 DNA sequence: TGTGCCAGCAGTGCGGCAGGGTCCAATTCACCCCTCCACTTT.

The CDR3 loop is CASRQGINYGYTF. CDR3 nucleotides: TGTGCCAGCAGACAGGGAATTAACTATGGCTACACCTTC. V usage is TRBV2 and J usage is TRBJ1-2; tentative D call: TRBD1 (6 bases). The ends were cut back, 6 bases at V and 1 base at J, with 9 bases in the middle. Per germline, CDR1 SNHLY and CDR2 FYNNEI. This CDR3 has 13 amino acids.

V is TRBV4-2 and J is TRBJ2-3; TRBD2 might be the D (6 bases). Trimming took off 0 bases at V and 0 bases at J, with 16 bases between the two ends. Per the germline V gene, CDR1 is LGHNA and CDR2 is YNFKEQ. The CDR3 is made up of 18 amino acids. The CDR3 loop is CASSQEATRLRSTDTQYF. The CDR3 nucleotides read TGTGCCAGCAGCCAAGAAGCGACTAGACTCAGAAGCACAGATACGCAGTATTTT.

This chain connects TRBV5-1 to TRBJ2-5; TRBD2 agrees at 12 bases. Germline assignment: CDR1 SGHRS and CDR2 YFSETQ. The V segment lost 2 bases and the J segment 1 base; nucleotides outside the gene matches: 6. The CDR3 length is 17 residues. CDR3 nucleotides: TGCGCCAGCAGCTTAAGGCTAGCGGGAGGGCTCCAAGAGACCCAGTACTTC. Translating gives CASSLRLAGGLQETQYF.

V gene TRBV2 combines with J gene TRBJ2-3; 7 nucleotides match TRBD1. The CDR3 extends over 15 amino acids. V gave up 9 bases and J gave up 0 bases; unmatched junction bases: 9. Per the germline V gene, CDR1 is SNHLY and CDR2 is FYNNEI. The CDR3 DNA follows: TGTGCCAGTCACAGGGGAAACCCTAGCACAGATACGCAGTATTTT. Translation: CASHRGNPSTDTQYF.

The chain is built from TRBV18 and TRBJ2-7; D perhaps matches TRBD2 (6 bases). This CDR3 is 15 amino acids long. CDR1 and CDR2 from the germline V gene are KGHSH and LQKENI. Between the trimmed V and J ends, which lost 0 bases and 5 bases, there was a span of 14 bases. CDR3: CASSPPGQGGHEQYF. CDR3 coding DNA: TGTGCCAGCTCACCACCGGGGCAGGGAGGTCACGAGCAGTACTTC.

V and J are TRBV5-4 and TRBJ1-4; D is uncertain. CDR3 length equals 14 residues. V was cut by 2 bases and J by 4 bases, with 9 bases left in between. Germline V lookup: CDR1 SGHNT, CDR2 YYREEE (reference sequence). CDR3 residues: CASSLNRGNEKLFF. The CDR3, as DNA: TGTGCCAGCAGCTTAAACCGGGGTAATGAAAAACTGTTTTTT.

The genes are TRBV12-5 and TRBJ1-5; 7 nucleotides agree with TRBD1. Germline V gives CDR1 LGHNT, CDR2 FRNRAP. This CDR3 contains 15 residues. Trimming removed 1 base from V and 3 bases from J; junction bases left unmatched: 3. Here the CDR3 DNA reads TGTGCTAGTGGTTTGGGCGGACAGGCCAATCAGCCCCAGCATTTT. This sequence encodes CASGLGGQANQPQHF.

The V call is TRBV3-1 (or the pseudogene TRBV3-2), the J call TRBJ2-1; 8 nucleotides agree with TRBD2. The J segment lost 5 bases and the V segment lost 2 bases, leaving 17 bases of the junction unmatched. This CDR3 has 19 residues. Per the germline V gene, CDR1 is LGHDT and CDR2 is YNNKEL (reference sequence). The CDR3 DNA reads TGTGCCAGCAGCCAAAGAGTTCTGCGGGAGGCCTACTTGCACAATGAGCAGTTCTTC. Protein product: CASSQRVLREAYLHNEQFF.